This T cell receptor (beta chain) was recovered during a study of vaccination effects on CD4 cells after COVID-19. The study, taken as a whole, reports: Convalescents' spike-reactive clones after vaccination were mainly made up of new clones that the vaccine induced.

Sequencing used immunoSEQ multiplex PCR; TCRdb keeps in-frame clones, though not all of them. The data hold about 50,000 clones, with about 76% observed a single time. CDR3 length: 15 amino acids. Germline CDR1 reads SGHDN; CDR2 reads FVKESK. After removal of 4 bases from V and 6 bases from J, the junction contained 4 bases not matched to a gene. To note about this clone: Its specificity is not known.

Subsequent to a culture period of around eleven days, CD4+ T cells were isolated. Confirmation by PCR established that the person had SARS-CoV-2 infection between March and December 2020. Participants each got two BNT162b2 or mRNA-1273 vaccine doses. Half the medium was swapped for IL-2 medium on days 3 and 7. The rearrangement links TRBV14 to TRBJ2-1; TRBD2 agrees at 12 bases. The source is a human donor who had a prior SARS-CoV-2 infection. Sequencing was performed on CD4+ T cells from PBMCs cultured without peptide, taken after COVID-19 vaccination. This CDR3 is CASSPLAGGPNEQFF. Here the CDR3 DNA reads TGTGCCAGCAGCCCGCTAGCGGGGGGGCCCAATGAGCAGTTCTTC.